This T cell receptor beta chain is drawn from a study of blood T cell repertoires in COVID-19. Study-wide background: Researchers got acute and convalescent COVID-19 samples from the United States, Italy and Spain. From T cells, B-cell-depleted T cells, or PBMCs came the material, which was cDNA or gDNA.

Authors' data handling: Amplification with reference gene primers provided the estimates of nucleated cell counts. Generated by immunoSEQ multiplex PCR, the TCRdb table keeps only in-frame clones and is missing some. That table is the source of V, J and clone size, and D and trimming were worked out from the DNA. The sample holds about 240,000 clones, around 83% seen once. The germline V gene has CDR1 MNHEY and CDR2 SMNVEV (reference sequence). Trimming cost V 3 bases and J 3 bases; bases outside gene matches: 11. This CDR3 spans 18 amino acids. Material: peripheral blood. The gene calls are TRBV27 and TRBJ2-7; 13 bases fit TRBD2. The receptor was derived from a woman aged 18 to 35 with acute or convalescent COVID-19. The CDR3 DNA reads as TGTGCCAGCAGTTTCCTACCCGGGACTAGCGGGGCGTACTACGAGCAGTACTTC. Its protein product is CASSFLPGTSGAYYEQYF.